This is a list of T cell receptor beta chains from one sample in a study of CD8 T cells in ankylosing spondylitis. TCRdb re-called the 5' RACE reads with MiXCR, one entry per CDR3 protein. The sample consists of 380,000 or so distinct CDR3 sequences, roughly 20% of them appearing once. Sequencing was done on a sample of blood, either unsorted or a sorted T cell fraction (not recorded which). Receptors originate from a male donor with ankylosing spondylitis or in good health (not recorded which). Both conserved end residues are part of each CDR3. Each record gives: clone size, D gene, J gene, V gene, CDR3 DNA, CDR3 protein. D genes are given only for firm matches. Size is stated for part of the rows, as once, few or many counts, or as a class when the clone is expanded.

size: few; D: NA; J: TRBJ1-1; V: TRBV4-2; DNA: TGTGCCAGCAGCGAGAAACCTAACACTGAAGCTTTCTTT; CDR3: CASSEKPNTEAFF
size: NA; D: NA; J: TRBJ2-5; V: TRBV5-1; DNA: TGCGCCAGCAGCTTGTGGGGACCAAACCAAGAGACCCAGTACTTC; CDR3: CASSLWGPNQETQYF
size: NA; D: TRBD1; J: TRBJ2-5; V: TRBV24-1; DNA: TGTGCCACCAGTGTTGGACAGGGGAGGGAGACCCAGTACTTC; CDR3: CATSVGQGRETQYF
size: few; D: NA; J: TRBJ2-7; V: TRBV24-1; DNA: TGTGCCACCAGTGATTTGATTGGCGAGCAGTACTTC; CDR3: CATSDLIGEQYF
size: NA; D: NA; J: TRBJ2-2; V: TRBV11-1; DNA: TGTGCCAGCAGCCGCCGGTCCGGGGAGCTGTTTTTT; CDR3: CASSRRSGELFF
size: NA; D: TRBD1; J: TRBJ2-7; V: TRBV20-1; DNA: TGCAGTGCTAGAGACCCGGGACAGGGAGTCTACGAGCAGTACTTC; CDR3: CSARDPGQGVYEQYF
size: NA; D: NA; J: TRBJ2-5; V: TRBV4-1; DNA: TGCGCCAGCAGCCCTAAGGCGGACAGCTCCCGGGAGACCCAGTACTTC; CDR3: CASSPKADSSRETQYF
size: NA; D: NA; J: TRBJ1-1; V: TRBV12-3/TRBV12-4; DNA: TGTGCCAGCACCCCCCCCGGCCTGTGGACTGAAGCTTTCTTT; CDR3: CASTPPGLWTEAFF
size: few; D: NA; J: TRBJ2-2; V: TRBV6-1; DNA: TGTGCCAGCAGCCCCGGGAGTAACACCGGGGAGCTGTTTTTT; CDR3: CASSPGSNTGELFF
size: NA; D: NA; J: TRBJ2-7; V: TRBV18; DNA: TGTGCCAGCTCTCCGGACAGCTATTTTTACGAGCAGTACTTC; CDR3: CASSPDSYFYEQYF
size: few; D: NA; J: TRBJ1-5; V: TRBV2; DNA: TGTGCCAGCAGTGAATTCAAGGGTAGCAATCAGCCCCAGCATTTT; CDR3: CASSEFKGSNQPQHF
size: NA; D: NA; J: TRBJ2-1; V: TRBV28; DNA: TGTGCCAGCAGTTTGAGCGTCCCCTACAATGAGCAGTTCTTC; CDR3: CASSLSVPYNEQFF
size: few; D: TRBD1; J: TRBJ2-7; V: TRBV12-3/TRBV12-4; DNA: TGTGCCAGCAGTTTACCCCCCCCACAGGGGAGCTCCTACGAGCAGTACTTC; CDR3: CASSLPPPQGSSYEQYF
size: few; D: NA; J: TRBJ1-1; V: TRBV3-1; DNA: TGTGCCAGCAGCCGAGAGAACAGGGCCTGGAACACTGAAGCTTTCTTT; CDR3: CASSRENRAWNTEAFF
size: once; D: NA; J: TRBJ2-7; V: TRBV4-1; DNA: TGCGCCAGCAGCCAAGATGGGACCTACTACGAGCAGTACTTC; CDR3: CASSQDGTYYEQYF
size: few; D: NA; J: TRBJ1-2; V: TRBV7-9; DNA: TGTGCCAGCAGCTTATCACCGCTCGAGCCTGTTTTGGGTGGCTACACCTTC; CDR3: CASSLSPLEPVLGGYTF
size: few; D: NA; J: TRBJ1-2; V: TRBV29-1; DNA: TGCAGCGTTGACAGGGATGACTATGGCTACACCTTC; CDR3: CSVDRDDYGYTF
size: few; D: NA; J: TRBJ2-7; V: TRBV29-1; DNA: TGCAGCGTTTTGGGCCAAGGGGGGGCCGAGCAGTACTTC; CDR3: CSVLGQGGAEQYF
size: few; D: NA; J: TRBJ2-3; V: TRBV7-9; DNA: TGTGCCAGCAGCTCCGGACAGCGCACAGATACGCAGTATTTT; CDR3: CASSSGQRTDTQYF
size: once; D: NA; J: TRBJ2-3; V: TRBV29-1; DNA: TGCAGCGTTCCAGATACGCAGTATTTT; CDR3: CSVPDTQYF
size: many; D: NA; J: TRBJ1-3; V: TRBV20-1; DNA: TGCGGAGCTCGGAGACCTGGAAACACCATATATTTT; CDR3: CGARRPGNTIYF
size: few; D: TRBD2; J: TRBJ2-5; V: TRBV7-2; DNA: TGTGCCAGCAGCTTAGCGTTTGGGGCGGGAGGTAGGGAGACCCAGTACTTC; CDR3: CASSLAFGAGGRETQYF
size: NA; D: NA; J: TRBJ1-2; V: TRBV5-1; DNA: TGCGCCAGCAGATGGGGCGATACCGAGGGCTACACCTTC; CDR3: CASRWGDTEGYTF
size: NA; D: NA; J: TRBJ2-2; V: TRBV12-3/TRBV12-4; DNA: TGTGCCAGCAGGAGCCGTAGGGATACGAACACCGGGGAGCTGTTTTTT; CDR3: CASRSRRDTNTGELFF
size: few; D: TRBD1; J: TRBJ2-6; V: TRBV29-1; DNA: TGCAGCGCTCTGGACAGGCCCGGCGTCCTGACTTTC; CDR3: CSALDRPGVLTF
size: NA; D: NA; J: TRBJ1-4; V: TRBV6-1; DNA: TGTGCCAGCAGCCCTGACAGGTTAACTAATGAAAAACTGTTTTTT; CDR3: CASSPDRLTNEKLFF
size: few; D: NA; J: TRBJ2-6; V: TRBV9; DNA: TGTGCCAGCAGCGCCGTATCTGGGGCCAACGTCCTGACTTTC; CDR3: CASSAVSGANVLTF
size: NA; D: TRBD1; J: TRBJ2-3; V: TRBV5-6; DNA: TGTGCCAGCAGCACGGACAGGGGTAGGGCAGATACGCAGTATTTT; CDR3: CASSTDRGRADTQYF
size: NA; D: TRBD1; J: TRBJ1-4; V: TRBV5-6; DNA: TGTGCCAGCAGCTCCACGGACAGGGTAGATGAAAAACTGTTTTTT; CDR3: CASSSTDRVDEKLFF
size: NA; D: NA; J: TRBJ2-7; V: TRBV10-3; DNA: TGTGCCATCAGTGGGGCCTCCTACGAGCAGTACTTC; CDR3: CAISGASYEQYF
size: few; D: NA; J: TRBJ1-2; V: TRBV6-5; DNA: TGTGCCAGCAGGTCCCCGGGAGAAGGCTACACCTTC; CDR3: CASRSPGEGYTF
size: NA; D: NA; J: TRBJ1-1; V: TRBV29-1; DNA: TGCAGCGTAGCGGAGGGAGTCACTGAAGCTTTCTTT; CDR3: CSVAEGVTEAFF
size: NA; D: NA; J: TRBJ2-1; V: TRBV29-1; DNA: TGCAGCGTTGAAGTCAGGGATCCCTACAATGAGCAGTTCTTC; CDR3: CSVEVRDPYNEQFF
size: NA; D: TRBD2; J: TRBJ2-3; V: TRBV28; DNA: TGTGCCAGCAGTTCGCCTCGACTAGCGGGGGTGGCAGATACGCAGTATTTT; CDR3: CASSSPRLAGVADTQYF
size: NA; D: NA; J: TRBJ2-7; V: TRBV12-3/TRBV12-4; DNA: TGTGCCAGCAGTGGTAGCATTCAGGGCAACTACGAGCAGTACTTC; CDR3: CASSGSIQGNYEQYF
size: NA; D: NA; J: TRBJ2-7; V: TRBV11-2; DNA: TGTGCCAGCAGCTTAGCCGGGGTGTACTACGAGCAGTACTTC; CDR3: CASSLAGVYYEQYF
size: few; D: NA; J: TRBJ2-1; V: TRBV11-2; DNA: TGTGCCAGCAGCCGAGAGTTCAATGAGCAGTTCTTC; CDR3: CASSREFNEQFF
size: NA; D: NA; J: TRBJ1-5; V: TRBV7-9; DNA: TGTGCCAGCAGCTTAACGCAGGGCATAAATCAGCCCCAGCATTTT; CDR3: CASSLTQGINQPQHF